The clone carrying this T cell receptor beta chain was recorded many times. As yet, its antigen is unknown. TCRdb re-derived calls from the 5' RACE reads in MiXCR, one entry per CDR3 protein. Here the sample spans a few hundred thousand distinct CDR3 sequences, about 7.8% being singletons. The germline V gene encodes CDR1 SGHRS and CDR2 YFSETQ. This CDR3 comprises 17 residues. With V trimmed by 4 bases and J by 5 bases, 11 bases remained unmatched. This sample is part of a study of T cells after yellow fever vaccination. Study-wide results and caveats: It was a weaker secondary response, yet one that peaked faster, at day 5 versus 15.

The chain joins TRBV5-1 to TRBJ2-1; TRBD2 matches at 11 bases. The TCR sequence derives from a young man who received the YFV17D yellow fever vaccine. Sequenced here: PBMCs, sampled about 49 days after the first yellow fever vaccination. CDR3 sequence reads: CASSLARLAGGHNEQFF. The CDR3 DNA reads TGCGCCAGCAGCCTGGCCCGTCTAGCGGGGGGCCACAATGAGCAGTTCTTC.